Listed below are T cell receptor beta chains from one sample, sequenced in a study of control samples from healthy donors and cancer patients. Clones were read by immunoSEQ multiplex PCR, and TCRdb kept only the in-frame ones, dropping some. This table holds 260,000 or so clones, about four fifths found once. Sequencing was carried out using PBMCs. These receptors all stem from a woman in her fifties or sixties with lung cancer. CDR3s include the opening cysteine and the closing phenylalanine or tryptophan. D genes are given only for firm matches. Size is omitted from some rows. Given values are once, few, many or a class for expanded clones.

size: -; J: TRBJ2-3; D: -; V: TRBV4-2; DNA: TGTGCCAGCAGCCAGGGAAGCGGGCTGAGCACAGATACGCAGTATTTT; CDR3: CASSQGSGLSTDTQYF
size: -; J: TRBJ2-6; D: -; V: TRBV5-1; DNA: TGCGCCAGCAGCTCCGAGGGGTCGGCCAACGTCCTGACTTTC; CDR3: CASSSEGSANVLTF
size: few; J: TRBJ1-2; D: -; V: TRBV7-9; DNA: TGTGCCAGCAGCCCCCGGACGGGTAGCTATGGCTACACCTTC; CDR3: CASSPRTGSYGYTF
size: once; J: TRBJ1-6; D: -; V: TRBV20-1; DNA: TGCAGTGCTAGTCTGGGTTCACCCCTCCACTTT; CDR3: CSASLGSPLHF
size: -; J: TRBJ2-3; D: TRBD2; V: TRBV10-3; DNA: TGTGCCACGGGGACTAGCGGGAGCACAGATACGCAGTATTTT; CDR3: CATGTSGSTDTQYF
size: -; J: TRBJ2-2; D: -; V: TRBV19; DNA: TGTGCCAGTAGCACTGCGAACACCGGGGAGCTGTTTTTT; CDR3: CASSTANTGELFF
size: -; J: TRBJ2-3; D: -; V: TRBV6-4; DNA: TGTGCCAGCAGTGACGGGTATAACACAGATACGCAGTATTTT; CDR3: CASSDGYNTDTQYF
size: -; J: TRBJ1-1; D: -; V: TRBV12-3/TRBV12-4; DNA: TGTGCCAGCAGCCAGACGGGACTCTCATCAGCTTTCTTT; CDR3: CASSQTGLSSAFF
size: many; J: TRBJ2-5; D: -; V: TRBV9; DNA: TGTGCCAGCAGCGTAGGTAGTCTAAATCTAGAGACCCAGTACTTC; CDR3: CASSVGSLNLETQYF
size: -; J: TRBJ2-1; D: -; V: TRBV7-2; DNA: TGTGCCAGCAGCTTAGAAGGGCGGAACAATGAGCAGTTCTTC; CDR3: CASSLEGRNNEQFF
size: -; J: TRBJ2-1; D: TRBD1; V: TRBV7-3; DNA: TGTGCCAGCAGCCCCAGGGGGCCCAATGAGCAGTTCTTC; CDR3: CASSPRGPNEQFF
size: -; J: TRBJ1-1; D: -; V: TRBV29-1; DNA: TGCAGCACCTATGACAGGTGGACTGAAGCTTTCTTT; CDR3: CSTYDRWTEAFF
size: -; J: TRBJ1-1; D: -; V: TRBV5-1; DNA: TGCGCCAGCAGCTTGGATCCGGGAGGGAACACTGAAGCTTTCTTT; CDR3: CASSLDPGGNTEAFF
size: -; J: TRBJ2-1; D: -; V: TRBV28; DNA: TGTGCCAGCAGAGGTCAGAGCTCCTACAATGAGCAGTTCTTC; CDR3: CASRGQSSYNEQFF
size: -; J: TRBJ1-2; D: TRBD1; V: TRBV5-1; DNA: TGCGCCAGCAGCACCGGGACAGTCCTCGGTGGCTACACCTTC; CDR3: CASSTGTVLGGYTF
size: once; J: TRBJ2-1; D: TRBD2; V: TRBV5-1; DNA: TGCGCCAGCAGCCCACAACGACTAGCGGAACACAGACTGAATGAGCAGTTCTTC; CDR3: CASSPQRLAEHRLNEQFF
size: -; J: TRBJ2-1; D: -; V: TRBV6-5; DNA: TGTGCCAGCAGTTACGGGGGGACCCTCCAGTTCTTC; CDR3: CASSYGGTLQFF
size: -; J: TRBJ2-2; D: TRBD2; V: TRBV9; DNA: TGTGCCAGCAGCGTAGCTCAAGCGGGGCCCGGGGAGCTGTTTTTT; CDR3: CASSVAQAGPGELFF
size: few; J: TRBJ1-1; D: -; V: TRBV7-6; DNA: TGTGCCAGCAGCTTAGGCGGAGGCCGTCTTCAATCTGAAGCTTTCTTT; CDR3: CASSLGGGRLQSEAFF
size: -; J: TRBJ2-7; D: TRBD2; V: TRBV18; DNA: TGTGCCAGCTCACCTAGCGGGAGCGTTGACGAGCAGTACTTC; CDR3: CASSPSGSVDEQYF
size: -; J: TRBJ1-1; D: -; V: TRBV30; DNA: TGTGCCTTCCAAAGGGGGAACACTGAAGCTTTCTTT; CDR3: CAFQRGNTEAFF
size: -; J: TRBJ1-1; D: TRBD1; V: TRBV7-2; DNA: TGTGCCAGCAGCTTGGGACAGGGCATGAACACTGAAGCTTTCTTT; CDR3: CASSLGQGMNTEAFF
size: -; J: TRBJ2-5; D: -; V: TRBV5-6; DNA: TGTGCCAGCAGAGAGGCAGGGGGGCCGGAGACCCAGTACTTC; CDR3: CASREAGGPETQYF
size: -; J: TRBJ1-1; D: -; V: TRBV18; DNA: TGTGCCAGCTCACCACAGGGACGGATGAACACTGAAGCTTTCTTT; CDR3: CASSPQGRMNTEAFF
size: -; J: TRBJ1-5; D: -; V: TRBV27; DNA: TGTGCCAGCAGTCGAGAGGGAACAGGGTCTGCGCCCCAGCATTTT; CDR3: CASSREGTGSAPQHF
size: -; J: TRBJ2-7; D: TRBD2; V: TRBV6-6; DNA: TGTGCCAGCAGACCTAGCGGGATACCCTACGAGCAGTACTTC; CDR3: CASRPSGIPYEQYF
size: -; J: TRBJ2-3; D: -; V: TRBV5-1; DNA: TGCGCCAGCAGTTCCGGGACGGCGGGTGATACGCAGTATTTT; CDR3: CASSSGTAGDTQYF
size: -; J: TRBJ2-1; D: -; V: TRBV11-2; DNA: TGTGCCAGCAGCTTCGGTTATTACAATGAGCAGTTCTTC; CDR3: CASSFGYYNEQFF
size: -; J: TRBJ2-1; D: TRBD2; V: TRBV14; DNA: TGTGCCAGCAGCCAAGAATTGCCCGGGACGGGGGGGCCGCAGTTCTTC; CDR3: CASSQELPGTGGPQFF
size: -; J: TRBJ2-7; D: TRBD2; V: TRBV5-6; DNA: TGTGCCAGCAGCTCTACTAGCGGGCTGGGCGAGCAGTACTTC; CDR3: CASSSTSGLGEQYF
size: -; J: TRBJ2-2; D: -; V: TRBV3-1/TRBV3-2; DNA: TGTGCCAGCAGCCACGAGTACACCGGGGAGCTGTTTTTT; CDR3: CASSHEYTGELFF
size: -; J: TRBJ1-1; D: -; V: TRBV24-1; DNA: TGTGCCACCAGTGATTTGGCATACACTGAAGCTTTCTTT; CDR3: CATSDLAYTEAFF
size: -; J: TRBJ2-1; D: TRBD1; V: TRBV6-6; DNA: TGTGCCAGCAGCGGCTCCGGGACAGGGAAGAACAATGAGCAGTTCTTC; CDR3: CASSGSGTGKNNEQFF
size: -; J: TRBJ1-2; D: -; V: TRBV6-5; DNA: TGTGCCAGCAGTACCCAGCGCACCACCTATGGCTACACCTTC; CDR3: CASSTQRTTYGYTF
size: -; J: TRBJ2-7; D: TRBD1; V: TRBV6-5; DNA: TGTGCCAGCAGGGAGAGGGGGCAGTTGGCCTACGAGCAGTACTTC; CDR3: CASRERGQLAYEQYF
size: -; J: TRBJ2-7; D: -; V: TRBV19; DNA: TGTGCCAGTACCCCGGCCTTGGGTGTTACCTACGAGCAGTACTTC; CDR3: CASTPALGVTYEQYF
size: -; J: TRBJ2-3; D: -; V: TRBV6-5; DNA: TGTGCCACTATTAGGGCCGGCACAGATACGCAGTATTTT; CDR3: CATIRAGTDTQYF
size: -; J: TRBJ2-7; D: -; V: TRBV28; DNA: TGTGCCAGCAGTGTCAGGGTCGAGCAGTACTTC; CDR3: CASSVRVEQYF
size: -; J: TRBJ2-3; D: TRBD2; V: TRBV6-4; DNA: TGTGCCAGCAGTAAACGACTAGCGGGAGAAAGCACAGATACGCAGTATTTT; CDR3: CASSKRLAGESTDTQYF
size: -; J: TRBJ2-3; D: -; V: TRBV6-5; DNA: TGTGCCAGCAGATCAGGGGCGTCTACAGATACGCAGTATTTT; CDR3: CASRSGASTDTQYF
size: few; J: TRBJ1-6; D: -; V: TRBV18; DNA: TGTGCCAGCTCACCTCGACAGGTCCTTAATGATTCACCCCTCCACTTT; CDR3: CASSPRQVLNDSPLHF
size: few; J: TRBJ2-5; D: -; V: TRBV18; DNA: TGTGCCAGCTCACCTCCAGGTCAAGAGACCCAGTACTTC; CDR3: CASSPPGQETQYF
size: -; J: TRBJ2-5; D: TRBD1; V: TRBV4-1; DNA: TGCGCCAGCAGCCAAAGTTTTCAGGGGGCGGAGGAGACCCAGTACTTC; CDR3: CASSQSFQGAEETQYF
size: -; J: TRBJ1-4; D: -; V: TRBV7-8; DNA: TGTGCCAGCAGCTTTCGGGGGGGTTCTAATGAAAAACTGTTTTTT; CDR3: CASSFRGGSNEKLFF
size: -; J: TRBJ2-4; D: TRBD2; V: TRBV2; DNA: TGTGCCAGCAGTGAAGAGGTAGCGGGAAAAAACATTCAGTACTTC; CDR3: CASSEEVAGKNIQYF
size: -; J: TRBJ2-1; D: TRBD2; V: TRBV11-3; DNA: TGTGCCAGCAGCTCTAGCGGGGGGGCCCCCTACAATGAGCAGTTCTTC; CDR3: CASSSSGGAPYNEQFF
size: -; J: TRBJ2-5; D: TRBD2; V: TRBV2; DNA: TGTGCCAGCACTGGGGGACTAGCGGGAAGAGAGACCCAGTACTTC; CDR3: CASTGGLAGRETQYF
size: -; J: TRBJ2-7; D: -; V: TRBV2; DNA: TGTGCCACCACTGGGGCCCCGCTTGTCTCCTACGAGCAGTACTTC; CDR3: CATTGAPLVSYEQYF
size: -; J: TRBJ2-7; D: -; V: TRBV4-1; DNA: TGCGCCAGCCGAGGGAAGTTATCCTACGAGCAGTACTTC; CDR3: CASRGKLSYEQYF
size: -; J: TRBJ1-2; D: TRBD1; V: TRBV5-1; DNA: TGCGCCAGCAGCCCCAACCCCGGGACAGACTATGGCTACACCTTC; CDR3: CASSPNPGTDYGYTF
size: once; J: TRBJ1-5; D: TRBD1; V: TRBV19; DNA: TGTGCCAGTAGTCTACAGGGGCTTGAGAATCAGCCCCAGCATTTT; CDR3: CASSLQGLENQPQHF
size: -; J: TRBJ1-1; D: -; V: TRBV18; DNA: TGTGCCAGCTCACCACCGGGGGGGATCGCCACTGAAGCTTTCTTT; CDR3: CASSPPGGIATEAFF
size: few; J: TRBJ2-2; D: TRBD1; V: TRBV18; DNA: TGTGCCAGCTCCGGACAGGGGCCGAACACCGGGGAGCTGTTTTTT; CDR3: CASSGQGPNTGELFF
size: -; J: TRBJ1-2; D: -; V: TRBV24-1; DNA: TGTGCCGCCCGGCAGGGGCTAGAGTATGGCTACACCTTC; CDR3: CAARQGLEYGYTF